This T cell receptor (beta chain) was retrieved from a study of T cell changes during pregnancy in multiple sclerosis. TCRdb's table, derived via immunoSEQ multiplex PCR, lists solely in-frame clones and lacks some. This repertoire shows about 52,000 clones, over 80% found once; its top ten account for 0.2% to 0.3%. CDR1 and CDR2 from the germline V gene are MDHEN and SYDVKM. This CDR3 spans 14 amino acids. After removal of 3 bases from V and 4 bases from J, the junction contained 3 bases not matched to a gene. The rearrangement links TRBV28 to TRBJ2-3; 8 bases map to TRBD1. The sample here was CD4+ T cells from peripheral blood mononuclear cells, taken in the third trimester of pregnancy. The clonotype comes from a female donor with multiple sclerosis, enrolled in a pregnancy study. The CDR3 DNA reads as TGTGCCAGCAGTTTGACAGGGGACGCAGATACGCAGTATTTT. Encoded protein: CASSLTGDADTQYF.